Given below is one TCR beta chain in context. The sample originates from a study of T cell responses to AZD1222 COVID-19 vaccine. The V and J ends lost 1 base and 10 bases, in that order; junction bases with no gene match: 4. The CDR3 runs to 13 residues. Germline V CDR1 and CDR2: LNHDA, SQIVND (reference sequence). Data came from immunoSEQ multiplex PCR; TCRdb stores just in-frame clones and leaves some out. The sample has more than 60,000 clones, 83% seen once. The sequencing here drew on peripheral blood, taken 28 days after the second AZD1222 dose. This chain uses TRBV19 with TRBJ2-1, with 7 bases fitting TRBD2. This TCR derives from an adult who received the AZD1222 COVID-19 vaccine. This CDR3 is CASSIGLAEEQFF. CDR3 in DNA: TGTGCCAGTAGTATAGGGCTAGCGGAAGAGCAGTTCTTC.